The 7 T cell receptor beta chains in this list originate from one sample, sequenced in a study of cytomegalovirus exposure and HLA in healthy donors. 60 Vbeta and 13 Jbeta primers were used in PCR. Only in-frame clones appear in the TCRdb table, and some are missing; sequencing was by immunoSEQ multiplex PCR. The sample shows about 88,000 clones, about nine tenths of them seen only once. The sample taken for sequencing was PBMCs. The receptors stem from a man between 18 and 29 years old in good health and CMV-seronegative.

The genes are TRBV28 and TRBJ1-5; a weak D match, TRBD1 (5 bases). Trimming removed 2 bases at V and 10 bases at J, with 9 bases between. The length of the CDR3 is 12 residues. Per the germline V gene, CDR1 is MDHEN and CDR2 is SYDVKM. CDR3 region: CASSLGGGPQHF. CDR3 in DNA: TGTGCCAGCAGTTTAGGGGGGGGTCCCCAGCATTTT. Combining the CDR3 with reference TRBV28 and TRBJ1-5 gives the whole variable domain DVKVTQSSRYLVKRTGEKVFLECVQDMDHENMFWYRQDPGLGLRLIYFSYDVKMKEKGDIPEGYSVSREKKERFSLILESASTNQTSMYLCASSLGGGPQHFGDGTRLSIL.

With respect to this clone: Mismatch with germline at one junction end may stem from a read error. This chain uses TRBV18 with TRBJ1-1; maybe TRBD1 (6 bases). CDR1 and CDR2 (germline): KGHSH, LQKENI. This CDR3 region has 15 residues. The CDR3 sequence is CASSLGAGPNAEAFF. CDR3 in DNA: TGTGCCAGCTCATTGGGGGCAGGGCCGAACGCTGAAGCTTTCTTT.

The rearrangement links TRBV7-8 to TRBJ2-1, with 7 bases lining up with TRBD1. This CDR3 has 14 residues. Germline V gene data show CDR1 as SGHVS and CDR2 as FQNEAQ. J lost 10 bases, V lost 5 bases, and 11 bases had no gene match. The CDR3 spells CASSPGTAMIEQFF. The CDR3 DNA sequence: TGTGCCAGCAGCCCCGGGACAGCGATGATAGAGCAGTTCTTC.

The chain joins TRBV6-1 to TRBJ1-1; a weak D match, TRBD1 (6 bases). Germline V gene lookup returns CDR1 MNHNS and CDR2 SASEGT. CDR3 length: 14 amino acids. The V end was cut by 0 bases, the J end by 4 bases, with 9 bases between. CDR3 DNA sequence: TGTGCCAGCAGTGAAGCAGGGGGTGGCACTGAAGCTTTCTTT. Encoded protein: CASSEAGGGTEAFF.

CDR3 amino acids: CASSERTSGRKTGELFF. The DNA for the CDR3 is TGCGCCAGCAGCGAGCGGACTAGCGGGAGAAAAACCGGGGAGCTGTTTTTT. The chain employs TRBV5-1 and TRBJ2-2; 13 positions match TRBD2. The CDR3 is made up of 17 amino acids. V was clipped by 4 bases and J by 5 bases; unmatched bases: 8. Per the germline V gene, CDR1 is SGHRS and CDR2 is YFSETQ.

This chain uses TRBV2 with TRBJ1-4; D is perhaps TRBD1 (6 bases). Trimming left V 1 base short and J 7 bases short, with 13 bases between. The CDR3 totals 15 residues. CDR1 is SNHLY and CDR2 is FYNNEI in the germline V gene. CDR3 DNA sequence: TGTGCCAGCAGTGAAGGGGGGGGACAAAGTGAAAAACTGTTTTTT. The encoded protein is CASSEGGGQSEKLFF. Full variable domain (remainder filled in from reference TRBV2 and TRBJ1-4): EPEVTQTPSHQVTQMGQEVILRCVPISNHLYFYWYRQILGQKVEFLVSFYNNEISEKSEIFDDQFSVERPDGSNFTLKIRSTKLEDSAMYFCASSEGGGQSEKLFFGSGTQLSVL.

The CDR3 DNA sequence: TGTGCCAGCAGGGATAGCGGGAGTTTCACCGGGGAGCTGTTTTTT. The encoded protein is CASRDSGSFTGELFF. The chain uses TRBV6-5 and TRBJ2-2, with 9 bases aligning to TRBD2. V lost 6 bases and J lost 4; bases outside the gene matches: 6. This CDR3 is 15 amino acids long. Germline V gene lookup returns CDR1 MNHEY and CDR2 SVGAGI.